A single sample is the source of the 13 T cell receptor beta chains below, sequenced in a study of blood T cell repertoires in COVID-19. Only in-frame clones appear in the TCRdb table, and some are missing; sequencing was by immunoSEQ multiplex PCR. The table includes about 210,000 clones, about 76% detected once. Input material: PBMCs or T cells enriched from blood (not recorded which). The receptors were gathered from a woman aged 50 to 60 with acute COVID-19.

The rearrangement joins TRBV28 to TRBJ2-7; 7 nucleotides agree with TRBD1. Germline CDR1 reads MDHEN; CDR2 reads SYDVKM. V was clipped by 2 bases and J by 4 bases; unmatched bases: 5. The CDR3 is 14 amino acids. The CDR3 loop reads CASSLTRDRYEQYF. CDR3 sequence (DNA): TGTGCCAGCAGTTTAACCCGGGACAGATACGAGCAGTACTTC.

Remarks on this clone: Other DNA sequences from this sample encode an identical CDR3 as well. The genes are TRBV3-1 (or the pseudogene TRBV3-2) and TRBJ1-1, with D perhaps matching TRBD1 (6 bases). Trimming took off 4 bases at V and 0 bases at J, with 9 bases between the two ends. The CDR3 is 14 residues long. Germline V gene lookup returns CDR1 LGHDT and CDR2 YNNKEL (reference sequence). The CDR3 DNA is TGTGCCAGCAGCCCCGGGACACTGAACACTGAAGCTTTCTTT. As protein: CASSPGTLNTEAFF.

This rearrangement joins TRBV6-5 to TRBJ2-5, with D possibly TRBD1 on 6 matching bases. From germline, CDR1 is MNHEY and CDR2 SVGAGI. This CDR3 is built from 15 residues. Between the trimmed V and J ends, which lost 1 base and 4 bases, there was a span of 13 bases. The CDR3 loop is CASSYYQGSRETQYF. The DNA of the CDR3 is TGTGCCAGCAGTTACTACCAGGGGTCTCGAGAGACCCAGTACTTC.

The genes are TRBV7-2 and TRBJ1-2, with 7 bases identical to TRBD1. Germline V gene data show CDR1 as SGHTA and CDR2 as FQGNSA. The V and J ends lost 5 bases and 1 base, in that order; junction bases with no gene match: 10. The CDR3 length is 16 residues. The CDR3 DNA reads TGTGCCAGCAGCGTTACCGGGACAGCTTTTAACTATGGCTACACCTTC. It codes for CASSVTGTAFNYGYTF. Filled out from reference TRBV7-2 and TRBJ1-2, the complete variable domain reads GAGVSQSPSNKVTEKGKDVELRCDPISGHTALYWYRQSLGQGLEFLIYFQGNSAPDKSGLPSDRFSAERTGGSVSTLTIQRTQQEDSAVYLCASSVTGTAFNYGYTFGSGTRLTVV.

This chain links TRBV21-1 with TRBJ2-1; the table names TRBD1, a call not compared with the DNA. TRBV21-1 is a pseudogene segment. The CDR3 has 15 amino acids. The CDR3 loop is CASSSRTEIYNEQFF. DNA of the CDR3: TGTGCCAGCAGCTCCCGGACAGAGATTTACAATGAGCAGTTCTTC.

The chain combines TRBV30 with TRBJ2-7, with D possibly being TRBD2 (5 bases). CDR3 length: 10 residues. V was clipped by 2 bases and J by 7 bases, with 6 bases between them. Germline V gene sequence: CDR1 GTSNPN, CDR2 SVGIG (reference sequence). The CDR3 nucleotides read TGTGCCTGGAGTCGGGGTGAGCAGTACTTC. Translation gives CAWSRGEQYF.

V is TRBV27 and J is TRBJ2-2; D possibly corresponds to TRBD2 (6 bases). This CDR3 has 15 amino acids. V shed 7 bases and J shed 4 bases, with 16 bases lying between them. Germline loops: CDR1 MNHEY, CDR2 SMNVEV (reference sequence). CDR3 sequence (DNA): TGTGCCAGCACCCGAGGGGCGGGGCTCACCGGGGAGCTGTTTTTT. Its translation is CASTRGAGLTGELFF.

The chain carries TRBV7-2 and TRBJ1-1; possible D gene TRBD1, 6 bases. CDR1 is SGHTA and CDR2 is FQGNSA in the germline V gene. The germline V and J ends were trimmed by 2 bases and 6 bases, with 13 bases remaining between them. This CDR3 region has 14 residues. The CDR3 sequence is CASSLWGAGAEAFF. Here the CDR3 DNA reads TGTGCCAGCAGCTTATGGGGGGCGGGAGCTGAAGCTTTCTTT.

The V and J genes are TRBV6-5 and TRBJ2-1; D call uncertain. The germline V gene has CDR1 MNHEY and CDR2 SVGAGI. V dropped 2 bases and J dropped 16 bases, with 18 bases sitting between them. The CDR3 extends over 13 amino acids. Here the CDR3 reads CASSYVEAAVIFF. CDR3 sequence (DNA): TGTGCCAGCAGTTACGTCGAGGCGGCGGTCATATTCTTC.

The gene calls are TRBV5-1 and TRBJ2-3, with 10 bases fitting TRBD1. Per the germline V gene, CDR1 is SGHRS and CDR2 is YFSETQ. The CDR3 runs 17 residues. V lost 3 bases, J lost 6 bases, and 13 bases stayed unmatched. CDR3 coding DNA: TGCGCCAGCAGCTCCGAGACACCGGGACAGGGGTGGGATACGCAGTATTTT. As protein: CASSSETPGQGWDTQYF.

This chain links TRBV29-1 with TRBJ1-2; possible D gene TRBD1, 6 bases. V was clipped by 5 bases and J by 3 bases, with 10 bases between them. This CDR3 is built from 12 residues. Germline-derived CDR1 and CDR2 are SQVTM and ANQGSEA. The CDR3 nucleotides read TGCAGCGTTCGGGAGGGGGACTATGGCTACACCTTC. This codes for CSVREGDYGYTF.

In its sample, this clone was seen once. The chain uses TRBV28 and TRBJ2-2, with D tentatively TRBD1 (6 bases). The CDR3 runs 13 residues. V lost 5 bases to trimming and J lost 4 bases, with 8 bases between them. From germline, CDR1 is MDHEN and CDR2 SYDVKM. The CDR3 sequence is CASSGTFTGELFF. The CDR3 nucleotides are TGTGCCAGCAGTGGGACATTCACCGGGGAGCTGTTTTTT.

The rearrangement joins TRBV30 to TRBJ1-3; 7 bases align to TRBD1. There are 14 residues in the CDR3. The junction had 10 bases not matched to a gene; V was cut back by 8 bases and J by 3 bases. The germline V gene has CDR1 GTSNPN and CDR2 SVGIG (reference sequence). CDR3 nucleotide sequence: TGTGCCGAATCGGACAGGCTAGTTGGAAACACCATATATTTT. Its protein product is CAESDRLVGNTIYF.